The source of this T cell receptor (beta chain) is a study of OX40 agonist ivuxolimab in advanced cancers. Study summary: Prior checkpoint blockade (anti-PD-1, anti-PD-L1 or anti-CTLA-4) was permitted; over 30% had it. Notes on the study in general: CD4+ and CD8+ blood T cells expanded clonally by week 6 at 0.1 to 3.0 mg/kg.

This clone was detected only once. What it binds is unknown. Autoimmune disease history or systemic immunosuppression was exclusionary. CDR1 and CDR2 (germline): SGHRS, YFSETQ. With 0 bases removed from V and 2 bases from J, the gap between germline ends came to 12 bases. The length of the CDR3 is 16 residues. Clones were read by immunoSEQ multiplex PCR, and TCRdb kept only the in-frame ones, dropping some. The sample has approximately 35,000 clones; roughly 87% are singletons. The chain is built from TRBV5-1 and TRBJ1-3; D gene ambiguous. This material consisted of CD4+ or CD8+ T cells sorted from blood, taken in a trial of the OX40 agonist ivuxolimab. The receptor comes from an adult with an advanced solid tumor such as melanoma, head and neck, liver or kidney cancer. The CDR3 region has the DNA TGCGCCAGCAGCTTGGTCGAGGCCACGGCTGGAAACACCATATATTTT. It encodes CASSLVEATAGNTIYF. Full variable domain (outside the CDR3, taken from reference TRBV5-1 and TRBJ1-3): KAGVTQTPRYLIKTRGQQVTLSCSPISGHRSVSWYQQTPGQGLQFLFEYFSETQRNKGNFPGRFSGRQFSNSRSEMNVSTLELGDSALYLCASSLVEATAGNTIYFGEGSWLTVV.